Presented here are 13 T cell receptor beta chains from one specimen sequenced in a study of neoadjuvant anti-PD-1 for oral cavity cancer. Data came from immunoSEQ multiplex PCR; TCRdb stores just in-frame clones and leaves some out. The sample includes approximately 72,000 clones, approximately 82% seen only once; the top ten take roughly 3.4%. This material consisted of PBMCs, taken before nivolumab (anti-PD-1) treatment. These receptors originate from a person aged 35-80 years with oral cavity squamous cell carcinoma.

This sequence joins TRBV6-1 and TRBJ2-1, with TRBD2 matching over 9 bases. Per the germline V gene, CDR1 is MNHNS and CDR2 is SASEGT. The V gene end was trimmed by 4 bases and the J gene end by 8 bases; junction bases not matched to a gene: 12. The CDR3 totals 16 residues. The CDR3, as DNA: TGTGCCAGCAGTGCTCGGCCGGGACTAGCAACTCATGAGCAGTTCTTC. This codes for CASSARPGLATHEQFF.

The chain carries TRBV4-2 and TRBJ2-6; D unresolved. Between the trimmed V and J ends, which lost 0 bases and 1 base, there was a span of 4 bases. Per the germline V gene, CDR1 is LGHNA and CDR2 is YNFKEQ. The CDR3 runs 15 residues. As DNA, the CDR3 is TGTGCCAGCAGCCAAGATAATTCTGGGGCCAACGTCCTGACTTTC. It specifies CASSQDNSGANVLTF.

This clone came up a few times. The rearrangement links TRBV6-5 to TRBJ1-1, with 7 bases aligning to TRBD1. Germline CDR1 is MNHEY and CDR2 is SVGAGI. V was clipped by 6 bases and J by 5 bases; unmatched bases: 9. There are 14 residues in the CDR3. As DNA, the CDR3 is TGTGCCAGCAGCCTTTTCCCAGGGGGAACTGAAGCTTTCTTT. Protein product: CASSLFPGGTEAFF.

The genes are TRBV7-9 and TRBJ2-4; either TRBD1 or TRBD2 may supply D (5 bases each). Germline CDR1 is SEHNR and CDR2 is FQNEAQ (reference sequence). This CDR3 has 16 residues. Trimming removed 5 bases from V and 1 base from J, with 15 bases in between. The CDR3 nucleotides are TGTGCCAGCAGCCTAGGGGCTCGAGGGGCCAAAAACATTCAGTACTTC. Protein: CASSLGARGAKNIQYF.

This rearrangement joins TRBV28 to TRBJ1-2; possible D gene TRBD1, 6 bases. Germline V gives CDR1 MDHEN, CDR2 SYDVKM. The CDR3 consists of 16 residues. V was pared by 2 bases and J by 4 bases, with 17 bases between. CDR3 loop: CASSLEAGDFSYGYTF. CDR3 nucleotide sequence: TGTGCCAGCAGTTTAGAGGCAGGGGACTTTAGCTATGGCTACACCTTC.

The V call is TRBV6-6, the J call TRBJ1-1; D gene ambiguous. The CDR3 sequence is 10 residues long. The germline gives CDR1 MNHNY, CDR2 SVGAGI (reference sequence). V lost 7 bases to trimming and J lost 11 bases, with 11 bases between them. The CDR3 region is CASTGLNAFF. CDR3 nucleotide sequence: TGTGCCAGCACAGGTCTGAATGCTTTCTTT.

V gene TRBV7-3 combines with J gene TRBJ1-5; the D is unclear. This CDR3 has 15 amino acids. The germline CDR1 and CDR2 sequences are SGHTA and FQGTGA. V lost 2 bases and J lost 0, with 8 bases in between. CDR3 in amino acids: CASSLGRDSNQPQHF. CDR3 bases: TGTGCCAGCAGCTTAGGACGGGATAGCAATCAGCCCCAGCATTTT.

V usage is TRBV5-4 and J usage is TRBJ1-2, with TRBD1 matching 8 bases. The V gene's germline CDR1 is SGHNT and CDR2 YYREEE (reference sequence). CDR3 size: 13 residues. With 5 bases clipped from V and 4 bases from J, the junction kept 4 bases outside the gene matches. Here the CDR3 reads CASRDRVSYGYTF. CDR3 in DNA: TGTGCCAGCAGGGACAGGGTGAGCTATGGCTACACCTTC.

This rearrangement joins TRBV7-9 to TRBJ2-3; 11 bases align to TRBD1. Germline V gene lookup returns CDR1 SEHNR and CDR2 FQNEAQ (reference sequence). After removal of 2 bases from V and 3 bases from J, the junction contained 7 bases not matched to a gene. The CDR3 extends over 17 amino acids. The CDR3 bases are TGTGCCAGCAGCTTATTTTTAGGACAGGGGGCGACAGATACGCAGTATTTT. It translates to CASSLFLGQGATDTQYF.

This chain uses TRBV2 with TRBJ2-3, with D possibly matching TRBD2 (6 bases). The CDR3 totals 14 residues. V shed 4 bases and J shed 5 bases, with 13 bases lying between them. From germline, CDR1 is SNHLY and CDR2 FYNNEI. CDR3 nucleotide sequence: TGTGCCAGCAGTGGTTCACTAGCAAGAGATACGCAGTATTTT. This translates into CASSGSLARDTQYF.

The V gene is TRBV30, the J gene TRBJ1-2; tentatively, D is TRBD1 (5 bases). V was shortened by 4 bases and J by 6 bases, with 15 bases between the two germline ends. Germline CDR1 is GTSNPN and CDR2 is SVGIG (reference sequence). This CDR3 contains 13 residues. The CDR3: CAWNLGVLDGYTF. CDR3 coding DNA: TGTGCCTGGAACCTGGGGGTGCTCGATGGCTACACCTTC.

The rearrangement joins TRBV19 to TRBJ2-7; 8 bases are a match to TRBD1. Germline CDR1 is LNHDA and CDR2 is SQIVND (reference sequence). The J segment lost 3 bases and the V segment lost 2 bases, leaving 6 bases of the junction unmatched. CDR3 length: 15 residues. The chain's CDR3 is CASSIIRTGRYEQYF. CDR3 coding DNA: TGTGCCAGTAGTATAATAAGGACAGGGCGCTACGAGCAGTACTTC.

The genes are TRBV6-5 and TRBJ2-7, with a tentative D call TRBD2 (6 bases). CDR1 is MNHEY and CDR2 is SVGAGI in the germline V gene. The V end lost 6 bases, the J end lost 2 bases, and 14 bases lay between the germline ends. The CDR3 runs to 14 residues. Written as DNA, the CDR3 is TGTGCCAGCAGCCCCGGAGGGCATGCCTACGAGCAGTACTTC. Its protein product is CASSPGGHAYEQYF.